This TCR beta chain was retrieved from a study of blood T cell repertoires in COVID-19. Study as a whole: Acute and convalescent COVID-19 specimens originated in the United States, Italy and Spain. PBMCs, B-cell-depleted T cells, or T cells were the source of the cDNA or gDNA that made up the material.

Germline V CDR1 and CDR2: SGHRS, YFSETQ. The trim removed 4 bases at V and 10 bases at J, leaving 8 bases unmatched. This CDR3 contains 15 residues. In the authors' methods: The assay estimated nucleated cells by amplifying reference gene primers. Sequencing was performed with immunoSEQ multiplex PCR; in TCRdb, only in-frame clones are kept and a portion is missing. V and J calls and clone size are given by that table; D and trimming were obtained from the DNA. The sample lists about 210,000 clones; around 88% were seen once. V usage is TRBV5-1 and J usage is TRBJ2-3; 14 bases map to TRBD2. The sequencing sample was made of peripheral blood. The receptor comes from a woman aged 45-59 years with acute or convalescent COVID-19. CDR3 region: CASSTGTSGSGAQYF. CDR3 sequence (DNA): TGCGCCAGCAGCACCGGGACTAGCGGGAGCGGGGCGCAGTATTTT. The full variable domain, its missing parts supplied by reference TRBV5-1 and TRBJ2-3, is KAGVTQTPRYLIKTRGQQVTLSCSPISGHRSVSWYQQTPGQGLQFLFEYFSETQRNKGNFPGRFSGRQFSNSRSEMNVSTLELGDSALYLCASSTGTSGSGAQYFGPGTRLTVL.